The clone carrying this T cell receptor beta chain was detected many times. Its antigen is not known. The CDR3 has 17 amino acids. CDR1 and CDR2 from the germline V gene are SGHNT and YYREEE (reference sequence). V gave up 4 bases and J gave up 5 bases; unmatched junction bases: 17. This sample is part of a study of read filtering for tumor transcriptome and immune sequencing. From 300 to 450 ng of RNA, a library with molecular barcoded alpha/delta and beta/gamma adaptors was made. One entry per CDR3 protein, called by TCRdb with MiXCR from the reads. Among tens of thousands of distinct CDR3 sequences listed, roughly 19% were seen once. The study, taken as a whole, reports: This fraction held mixed bone marrow immune cells after CD138-negative sorting.

Every patient had bone marrow sampled while the disease was active. The V gene is TRBV5-4, the J gene TRBJ2-5, with 7 bases that match TRBD2. The sample was a population of CD138-negative cells sorted from bone marrow. This sequence originates from a donor aged 40 or over with multiple myeloma. The CDR3 DNA reads as TGTGCCAGCAGCCGCCCCCGTGCGGCGGGAGCCAGGGAGACCCAGTACTTC. Its protein product is CASSRPRAAGARETQYF.